This section outlines one TCR beta chain sequence together with its context. This clone's antigen is unknown. One base away there is no much larger clone; base qualities are not given. These data originate in a study of cytomegalovirus exposure and HLA in healthy donors (dated by TCRdb to 2016 to 2017). With regard to the full study: An earlier analysis of roughly 500 of the donors reported about 290 Gb of sequence data and more than 90 million unique TCR beta sequences from 190 million or so T cells. In a later analysis, previously published TCR beta repertoires from fewer than 750 donors were re-analyzed and high-resolution HLA genotyping was added so that TCR occurrence patterns could be studied. The study combined high-throughput TCR immunosequencing, statistical association of individual TCRs with disease status, and machine learning to predict cytomegalovirus infection status. The study was designed to test whether signatures of past pathogen exposure could be identified by cataloging public T cell receptors. Donor age, sex, ethnicity and CMV serostatus were collected together with the repertoire data. Rather than drawing on any new phenotypic data, the later analysis identified candidate immune exposures from TCR beta sequences and the way those sequences occurred across donors. Genome-wide SNP genotypes for about three fifths of the roughly 670 donors were used in a later genetic analysis, which treated that subset as a discovery cohort. Roughly 5 DR-DQ haplotypes were handled as single units for association and clustering, since linkage in the cohort was strong. HLA typing included class I and class II loci at four-digit resolution. Using immunosequencing, the study profiled T cell repertoires from 500 to 800 subjects and related those repertoires to cytomegalovirus serostatus. Among some 400 genotyped donors of the cohort, an average of roughly 240,000 unique TCR beta nucleotide sequences were sequenced per donor, roughly 20% of them non-productive. Among the roughly 380 genotyped donors, more than 70% belonged to the genetic ancestry cluster associated with self-reported Caucasian donors. All discovery cohort repertoires had been generated using a single sequencing platform. An early release that covered about 600 HLA-typed donors contained around 300 gigabases of sequencing data and 65 million to 100 million unique TCR sequences. To decide whether each TCR beta V gene segment behaved as functional or pseudogenic, an earlier analysis of approximately 600 of the donors relied on high-throughput TCR beta sequencing. The number of typed donors differed by locus: about 620-630 for A, B, C, DRB1 and DQB1; about 520 for DQA1; approximately 600 for DPA1; and 400 to 480 for DPB1. Along with the approximately 620-subject first cohort, a separate validation cohort of over 90 different subjects was used.

The CDR1 and CDR2 encoded by the germline V gene are SGHVS and FNYEAQ. Including cysteine and phenylalanine, the CDR3 has 14 amino acids. The retained sequence is limited to the CDR3, 42 bases, with the frame set at the first base. Compared with germline, V lacks 6 bases and J lacks 5 bases; bases without a gene match: 5. Library preparation employed the immunoSEQ multiplex PCR assay. A mixture of 60 forward primers for TCR Vbeta segments and 13 reverse primers for TCR Jbeta segments was used in the multiplex PCR. The CDR3 region of rearranged TCR beta genes was amplified from genomic DNA by a multiplex PCR assay. The Illumina HiSeq System was used to sequence the amplified TCR beta libraries as 87-base-pair reads. The paper's data handling went like this. A later analysis tallied roughly 76 million unique TCR beta chains across the approximately 670 repertoires, and approximately 12 million of those chains were shared by two or more donors. Raw reads were error-corrected and collapsed into unique sequences with a nearest-neighbor algorithm that merged closely related sequences to remove PCR and sequencing errors. V, D and J gene segments were assigned by aligning CDR3 sequences to IMGT reference sequences. For a sequence to be retained, at least a six-nucleotide match to both a V gene segment and a J gene segment was required. A rearrangement counted as productive if the CDR3 had no stop codons and remained in frame with V and J, and every other rearrangement counted as non-productive. CDR3 was defined according to IMGT convention as the region running from the second conserved V-encoded cysteine to the conserved J-encoded phenylalanine. The earlier analysis of about 640 of the donors excluded any sequence lacking an unambiguous match to a single V gene segment. In an earlier analysis of some 590 of the donors, a V segment was called functional when productive rearrangements were above 56.7%, and segregating when the standard deviation between donors exceeded 5%. A statistical classification framework was developed to diagnose cytomegalovirus status using the catalog of TCR beta chain sequences. A later analysis assigned V and J genes by comparing TCR nucleotide sequences with IMGT/GENE-DB human TR gene sequences. The TCRdist pipeline was used in a later analysis to assign CDR3 sequences and most-parsimonious VDJ recombination scenarios. In a later analysis, each TCR beta chain was defined by its CDR3 amino acid sequence together with its V-gene family, and reads without a unique V-gene family were excluded. To address suspected cross-contamination and a sequencing artifact, a later analysis removed under 600 highly shared, low-generation-probability nucleotide sequences. In a later analysis, a clonal expansion index for each public chain was calculated from normalized within-repertoire ranks of inferred template counts. Generation probabilities in a later analysis came from a VDJ recombination model fitted to out-of-frame rearrangements, and those results were checked against IGoR. In a later analysis, TCR-TCR, TCR-HLA and TCR-CMV co-occurrence was scored with hypergeometric tests, and a repertoire-size bias correction was applied to TCR pairs. In a later analysis, false discovery rates were estimated by permuting HLA or CMV assignments 20 times. In a later analysis, co-occurring TCRs were grouped with DBSCAN, and TCRdist sequence similarity was added when clustering was performed within HLA-allele-positive subsets. For co-occurrence clustering, repertoires with fewer than 30,000 or more than 120,000 public chains were excluded, along with about five repertoires with anomalous nucleotide sharing. The table comes from immuneACCESS by way of TCRdb, which keeps in-frame sequences with V and J called. Part of the clones is missing from these tables; in studies checked, under half for an unresolved V gene and the rest for unknown reasons. The D gene and trimming were derived from the DNA, and the V and J assignments and clone size from that table. For this sample the table gives roughly 150,000 clones, of which 70% to 85% were detected only once. Around 6.3% of the sample belongs to the ten largest clones.

Overall results and qualifications from the work: Because HLA typing was missing for some donors at each locus, association tests included only the typed subset. In a later analysis, TCR association rates were found to vary across HLA loci, with the most associated TCRs seen for DRB1 alleles and the fewest for HLA-C alleles. In an earlier analysis of 500 to 650 of the donors, most TCR beta V segments appeared in productive rearrangements about 87% or about 30% of the time, broadly matching IMGT annotations. Because counts were too low, about 17 rarely observed V segments, including chromosome 9 orphons, were excluded from the earlier analysis of roughly 580 of the donors. Three of the identified cytomegalovirus-associated TCR beta chains were confirmed in vitro to be specific for cytomegalovirus antigens. The only immune exposure information available for the cohort was CMV serostatus. The study listed 150 to 200 TCR beta chains as associated with cytomegalovirus. Assigning TCR associations to individual alleles was difficult when HLA alleles, especially DR and DQ, strongly co-occurred. A later genetic analysis associated a missense DCLRE1C variant with V-gene and J-gene trimming of TCR beta chains, and an independent cohort replicated the association. A further reported finding was that TCR beta sequences accurately predicted the HLA-A and HLA-B alleles for most subjects in the first cohort. According to a later analysis, most CMV-associated TCR beta chains appeared to be HLA-restricted, and the HLA associations seemed to be driven largely by CMV exposure. A group of highly shared sequence variants was considered likely to be a technical artifact of the sequencing pipeline. While some public TCRs were present in many individuals, most TCR sequences turned up only very rarely across donors. The authors suggested that the approach could potentially be extended to other disease states and immunological phenotypes. Roughly uniform sequencing depth across donors was assumed in presence/absence analyses, although this assumption may not hold. Linkage disequilibrium might explain the correlated functional status among segregating V segments, but an unknown experimental factor could not be ruled out. According to a later genetic analysis, donors in an Asian-associated ancestry cluster had fewer N-insertions in productive TCRs than the roughly 670-donor mean. In both the original and validation cohorts, the classifier was reported to diagnose cytomegalovirus status with high specificity and sensitivity. Some IMGT-functional V segments, including TRBV6-2 and TRBV6-3, could not be distinguished by the 87-base-pair reads and were therefore excluded. In a later analysis, several top co-occurrence clusters were reported to appear linked to parvovirus B19, influenza, CMV and Epstein-Barr virus. Only TCR beta chains were sequenced in this cohort, and the absence of alpha or paired-chain data limited detectable features. At a false discovery rate of 0.05, a later analysis linked 15,000 to 20,000 TCR beta sequences to specific HLA alleles. A later analysis found that HLA-associated TCR beta chains were more clonally expanded and had lower generation probabilities than equally common non-associated chains.

The cohort was made up of under 800 healthy bone marrow donors. At the time of sampling, all cohort members were nominally healthy, though unrecorded immune exposures were likely present. The donor tested CMV seropositive and was one of the 289 seropositive cohort members. Each donor provided a peripheral blood sample, and peripheral blood mononuclear cells were used for TCR beta sequencing. The Qiagen DNeasy Blood Extraction Kit was used to extract genomic DNA from the blood cell samples. The specimen was PBMCs. The source is a man aged 35 to 55 in good health and CMV-seropositive. This chain joins TRBV7-6 to TRBJ1-1, with 11 middle bases fitting TRBD1. Here is the DNA: TGTGCCAGCAGTCCCGGACAGGGGGCGACTGAAGCTTTCTTT. The translation is CASSPGQGATEAFF. With the portions outside the CDR3 filled from the reference TRBV7-6 and TRBJ1-1 genes, the complete variable region becomes GAGVSQSPRYKVTKRGQDVALRCDPISGHVSLYWYRQALGQGPEFLTYFNYEAQQDKSGLPNDRFSAERPEGSISTLTIQRTEQRDSAMYRCASSPGQGATEAFFGQGTRLTVV.